This T cell receptor beta chain comes out of a study of T cell responses to AZD1222 COVID-19 vaccine. J lost 7 bases, V lost 6 bases, and 1 base had no gene match. CDR3 size: 11 residues. A remark on this clone: Antigen: not known.

The study, taken as a whole, reports: Increased Spike-specific TCR breadth and depth were observed after two AZD1222 doses. Repertoire sampling was restricted to post-peak T cell response timepoints.

Here immunoSEQ multiplex PCR was the method, and the copy in TCRdb shows in-frame clones only, minus some. In the table there are more than 75,000 clones, roughly 90% of which are singletons. The J gene is TRBJ2-3, the V gene TRBV12-3 or TRBV12-4; 7 bases fit TRBD2. Here the sequenced sample was peripheral blood, taken 28 days after the second AZD1222 dose. The sequence came from an adult who received the AZD1222 COVID-19 vaccine. CDR3 region: CASRLANTQYF. DNA of the CDR3: TGTGCCAGCAGACTAGCGAATACGCAGTATTTT.